Listed here are 7 T cell receptor beta chains from one sample, sequenced in a study of regulatory T cells in long-lasting Graves disease. As to time point: persistent/refractory GD, antithyroid drugs over 5 years with positive TRAb. Generation of the TCR library employed RNA extracted from PBMCs. iRepertoire HTBI primers and Arm-PCR of CDR3 regions built TCR beta libraries. MiXCR, run by TCRdb on the multiplex PCR reads, gives a single entry per CDR3 protein. The table lists 350,000 to 450,000 distinct CDR3 sequences, 20% to 25% of them singletons. The source material was peripheral blood mononuclear cells (PBMCs), sampled when the disease was refractory, from a patient treated with antithyroid drugs. The receptors shown here come from a female donor with Graves disease.

The chain carries TRBV20-1 and TRBJ2-2, with no clear D. CDR3 length: 14 amino acids. Trimming cost V 3 bases and J 0 bases, with 8 bases left between them. Per germline, CDR1 DFQATT and CDR2 SNEGSKA (reference sequence). The CDR3 coding sequence is TGCAGTGCTAGGGCTACAACGAACACCGGGGAGCTGTTTTTT. Residues: CSARATTNTGELFF.

The table lists this clonotype with a few counts. This rearrangement joins TRBV6-1 to TRBJ1-5; D remains unclear. Germline CDR1 MNHNS, CDR2 SASEGT. V shed 5 bases and J shed 7 bases, with 15 bases lying between them. The CDR3 loop spans 14 amino acids. CDR3 bases: TGTGCCAGCAGTAATAACAGTGCTGGCCAGCCCCAGCATTTT. It encodes CASSNNSAGQPQHF.

At least ten counts were recorded for this clonotype. The chain links TRBV30 to TRBJ1-2, with a possible D match to TRBD1 (6 bases). Germline CDR1 GTSNPN, CDR2 SVGIG (reference sequence). Trimming removed 4 bases at V and 4 bases at J, with 7 bases between. The CDR3 consists of 11 residues. The CDR3 coding sequence is TGTGCCTGGACAGGGGCCTATGGCTACACCTTC. Amino acids: CAWTGAYGYTF.

In this sample, this clonotype turned up a few times. V usage is TRBV27 and J usage is TRBJ2-6; a weak D match, TRBD1 (5 bases). V lost 5 bases, J lost 0 bases, and 11 bases lay in between. Germline CDR1 and CDR2: MNHEY and SMNVEV (reference sequence). There are 16 residues in the CDR3. Written as DNA, the CDR3 is TGTGCCAGCAGTCACTACCAGGGCTCTGGGGCCAACGTCCTGACTTTC. Its translation: CASSHYQGSGANVLTF.

The V and J genes are TRBV13 and TRBJ2-7; the D is unclear. CDR1 PRHDT and CDR2 FYEKMQ come from the germline V gene (reference sequence). The CDR3 length is 15 residues. Trimming left V 2 bases short and J 4 bases short, with 15 bases between. DNA for the CDR3: TGTGCCAGCAGCTTAAGTAGCCCTACACTTTACGAGCAGTACTTC. Its translation: CASSLSSPTLYEQYF.

The chain couples TRBV12-3 or TRBV12-4 to TRBJ2-7; 9 nucleotides match TRBD2. The V and J ends lost 3 bases and 3 bases, in that order; junction bases with no gene match: 6. CDR3 length equals 15 residues. DNA for the CDR3: TGTGCCAGCAGTTTGGGGCCTAGCGGGATCTACGAGCAGTACTTC. Translation gives CASSLGPSGIYEQYF.

This clonotype was seen at least ten times. V is TRBV28 and J is TRBJ1-5, with a weak D call TRBD1 (6 bases). CDR3 size: 15 residues. Germline CDR1 and CDR2: MDHEN and SYDVKM. V dropped 3 bases and J dropped 4 bases, with 13 bases sitting between them. The CDR3 sequence is CASSFSRTANQPQHF. Written as DNA, the CDR3 is TGTGCCAGCAGTTTTTCTAGGACAGCGAATCAGCCCCAGCATTTT.